This T cell receptor beta chain comes out of a study of tumor and adjacent non-tumor tissue in lung cancer (dated by TCRdb to 2016 to 2019). Notes on the research overall: Of the cohort, roughly 12 patients had adenocarcinoma, 2 had squamous cell carcinoma and 1 had small cell lung cancer. A few dozen paired specimens, one tumor and one normal lung sample per patient, were profiled by TCRbeta CDR3 sequencing. Ages among the roughly 15 patients ranged from about 30 to 85 years, there were ten or so men and 5 women, and disease was at TNM stage I to III. A total of roughly 120,000,000 productive TCRbeta reads were generated by sequencing, corresponding to an average of about 4.17 million reads per sample. Using bulk TCRbeta repertoires from roughly 14 lung cancer patients, the study set lung tumor tissue side by side with matched distant non-tumor lung tissue.

Including cysteine and phenylalanine, the CDR3 has 16 amino acids. The sequence is cut down to CDR3 DNA, 48 bases in frame from base 1. V was cut back by 4 bases and J by 1 base, leaving a gap of 14 bases between them. Looking up the germline V gene yields CDR1 MNHEY and CDR2 SVGEGT. Libraries were built with multiplex PCR. Sequencing was performed on an Illumina HiSeq 2500. TCRbeta libraries were constructed through three rounds of nested PCR with primers (Table S4) according to protocols adapted from ARM-PCR. PCR products of 200-500 bp were gel-excised and purified with the QIAquick gel extraction kit before sequencing. As for the authors' bioinformatics: Reads were cleaned with Trimmomatic, merged with FLASH into complete CDR3 sequences, and assigned to V(D)J germline segments with MiTCR. Clonal diversity was computed as the inverse Simpson's index with VDJtools. A read counted as productive if the sequence was in-frame and lacked a premature stop codon. Through fastp at Q25 and MiXCR, TCRdb rebuilt clones from the public reads, retaining in-frame beta chains. Every entry covers one CDR3 protein and lists the most common genes and DNA from its rows. Clone size and V and J calls follow TCRdb, not the original study. This sample comprises about 110,000 distinct CDR3 sequences, approximately 71% of them detected only once. Together, the top ten hold 30% to 45% of the sample.

This clonotype was observed many times. The antigen this receptor binds is unknown. Base qualities are not recorded, but no much larger clone differs from it by a single base. RNA was isolated from bulk, unsorted tissue, and RNA quality was assessed with a NanoDrop ND-1000 and an Agilent 2100. Donors were newly diagnosed lung cancer patients admitted for thoracic surgery in China between August and November 2014, without prior chemotherapy. Patients with previous radiotherapy or chemotherapy, or with another concurrent cancer, were excluded from the study. Pieces of surgical tissue measuring about 1-2.2 cm3 were kept in RNAlater solution and stored at -80 degrees C until use. Overall study outcomes, separate from this receptor: Younger patients had significantly higher TCR diversity, and higher tumor TCR diversity was associated with shorter overall and disease-free survival. Neither the sequencing platform nor unique molecular identifiers are mentioned in the methods. TCR diversity (inverse Simpson) was significantly higher in tumor than in normal lung tissue (roughly 430 vs 170, P = 0.0075, Mann-Whitney U test). The top 100 clones made up a significantly larger cumulative share of the repertoire in normal lung than in tumor tissue. Because peripheral blood was not sequenced, blood TCRbeta repertoires in the lung cancer patients of the study were not examined. With only about 16 patients in the cohort, the authors noted that larger samples and more detailed clinical data are needed.

The source is a woman aged 55 to 70 with non-small cell lung cancer. Sequenced material: lung tumor tissue. This chain is built from TRBV6-2 or TRBV6-3 and TRBJ1-5; the D gene is not confidently resolved. The sequenced DNA: TGTGCCAGCAGTTCCGCCGGAGGAATAAGCAATCAGCCCCAGCATTTT. The encoded protein is CASSSAGGISNQPQHF.